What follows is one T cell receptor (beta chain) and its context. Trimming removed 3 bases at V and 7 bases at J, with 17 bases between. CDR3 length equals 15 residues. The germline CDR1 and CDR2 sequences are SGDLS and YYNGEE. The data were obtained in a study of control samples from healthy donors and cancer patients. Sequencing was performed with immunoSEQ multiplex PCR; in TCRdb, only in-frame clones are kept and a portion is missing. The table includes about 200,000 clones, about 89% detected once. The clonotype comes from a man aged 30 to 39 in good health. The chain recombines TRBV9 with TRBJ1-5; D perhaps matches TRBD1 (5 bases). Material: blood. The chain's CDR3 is CASSGSGQGIQPQHF. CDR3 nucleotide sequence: TGTGCCAGCAGCGGTAGTGGTCAGGGTATCCAGCCCCAGCATTTT.